Listed below are T cell receptor beta chains from one sample, sequenced in a study of cytomegalovirus exposure and HLA in healthy donors. Sequencing was performed with immunoSEQ multiplex PCR; in TCRdb, only in-frame clones are kept and a portion is missing. The sample lists around 130,000 clones, over 70% occurring once. Sequenced: PBMCs. Receptor source: a middle-aged woman in good health and CMV-seronegative. CDR3s include the opening cysteine and the closing phenylalanine or tryptophan. The D gene is left open where the match is weak. Clone size is stated in some rows and not others, as once, few, many or a class when expanded.

D gene,clone size,J gene,V gene,CDR3 protein,CDR3 DNA
TRBD1,many,TRBJ1-4,TRBV6-1,CASSGGTGVEKLFF,TGTGCCAGCAGTGGTGGGACAGGGGTTGAAAAACTGTTTTTT
TRBD1,NA,TRBJ2-1,TRBV2,CASRFVRDSYNEQFF,TGTGCCAGCAGGTTCGTCCGGGACAGCTACAATGAGCAGTTCTTC
TRBD1,once,TRBJ2-7,TRBV7-9,CASSLSRTGSYEQYF,TGTGCCAGCAGCTTAAGCCGGACAGGTTCCTACGAGCAGTACTTC
TRBD2,NA,TRBJ2-1,TRBV14,CASSQGLAGRDEQFF,TGTGCCAGCAGCCAAGGACTAGCGGGGAGGGATGAGCAGTTCTTC
TRBD1,NA,TRBJ1-2,TRBV19,CASSRTGDYGYTF,TGTGCCAGTAGCCGTACAGGGGACTATGGCTACACCTTC
TRBD2,NA,TRBJ2-1,TRBV11-2,CASSLGRLGLAGASNEQFF,TGCGCCAGCAGCTTAGGTCGTTTAGGACTAGCGGGAGCCTCCAATGAGCAGTTCTTC
TRBD1,NA,TRBJ1-2,TRBV30,CAWSGTGAGYTF,TGTGCCTGGAGTGGAACAGGGGCCGGCTACACCTTC
TRBD2,NA,TRBJ2-1,TRBV10-3,CAITSGSNEQFF,TGTGCCATCACTAGCGGGAGCAATGAGCAGTTCTTC
NA,NA,TRBJ2-2,TRBV7-3,CASSRGIDTGELFF,TGTGCCAGCAGCCGGGGGATAGACACCGGGGAGCTGTTTTTT
NA,NA,TRBJ2-6,TRBV7-3,CASTPGSGANVLTF,TGTGCCAGCACCCCCGGCTCTGGGGCCAACGTCCTGACTTTC